The 18 T cell receptor beta chains presented below share a single source sample, sequenced in a study of radiation and T cells in renal cell carcinoma. Noted time point: blood 2 weeks post-SBRT. Stated treatment: 15 Gy SBRT to primary tumor, nephrectomy 4 weeks later. TCRdb's table, derived via immunoSEQ multiplex PCR, lists solely in-frame clones and lacks some. The sample lists tens of thousands of clones, about 86% occurring once. The sample was blood, taken from a patient whose treatment included radiotherapy and nephrectomy. Receptors were obtained from a woman in her fifties or sixties with renal cell carcinoma.

The V gene is TRBV5-4, the J gene TRBJ2-2; weak D call: TRBD1 (5 bases). The CDR3 runs 15 residues. CDR1 is SGHNT and CDR2 is YYREEE in the germline V gene (reference sequence). Trimming removed 5 bases at V and 5 bases at J, with 16 bases between. The CDR3 here is CASRIGQRTTGELFF. The CDR3 coding sequence is TGTGCCAGCAGAATCGGACAACGAACAACCGGGGAGCTGTTTTTT.

This clone was counted between two and nine times. The chain uses TRBV5-8 and TRBJ1-5; tentative D call: TRBD1 (6 bases). The V gene's germline CDR1 is SGHTS and CDR2 YDEGEE. V dropped 4 bases and J dropped 14 bases, with 13 bases sitting between them. The CDR3 has 11 residues. CDR3 region: CASSLRGVEHF. DNA of the CDR3: TGTGCCAGCAGCCTAAGGGGGGTAGAGCATTTT.

This clone has only a few counts. V is TRBV7-8 and J is TRBJ2-7; 9 bases map to TRBD1. V lost 5 bases to trimming and J lost 7 bases; unmatched junction nucleotides: 9. This CDR3 has 14 amino acids. CDR1 is SGHVS, CDR2 FQNEAQ, per germline. DNA of the CDR3: TGTGCCAGCAGCGGCCGGGACAGGGCGCGGGAGCAGTACTTC. It translates to CASSGRDRAREQYF.

This chain links TRBV7-2 with TRBJ2-5; 10 nucleotides line up with TRBD2. CDR3 length: 16 residues. Germline V lookup: CDR1 SGHTA, CDR2 FQGNSA. The V segment lost 4 bases and the J segment 1 base; nucleotides outside the gene matches: 6. The CDR3 DNA follows: TGTGCCAGCAGCTGGGGACTAGCGCGAAGCCAAGAGACCCAGTACTTC. Its translation: CASSWGLARSQETQYF.

The chain has TRBV18 and TRBJ2-7; TRBD2 aligns across 7 bases. Germline values: CDR1 KGHSH, CDR2 LQKENI. This CDR3 is 16 amino acids long. V was clipped by 3 bases and J by 1 base; unmatched bases: 9. The CDR3 nucleotides are TGTGCCAGCTCACCCGGGATAGCGGGTCGATCCTACGAGCAGTACTTC. Protein sequence: CASSPGIAGRSYEQYF. Supplemented by reference TRBV18 and TRBJ2-7, the full variable domain reads NAGVMQNPRHLVRRRGQEARLRCSPMKGHSHVYWYRQLPEEGLKFMVYLQKENIIDESGMPKERFSAEFPKEGPSILRIQQVVRGDSAAYFCASSPGIAGRSYEQYFGPGTRLTVT.

The chain employs TRBV9 and TRBJ2-5; the match to TRBD2 covers 11 bases. Germline loops: CDR1 SGDLS, CDR2 YYNGEE. This CDR3 is 15 amino acids long. V shed 4 bases, J shed 2 bases, and the junction held 4 bases outside the gene matches. CDR3 coding DNA: TGTGCCAGCAGCACACTAGCGGGGGCTCAAGAGACCCAGTACTTC. Translated: CASSTLAGAQETQYF.

This clone occurred once. This chain joins TRBV5-6 and TRBJ2-5, with TRBD2 as a possible D gene (6 bases). In germline, CDR1 is SGHDT, CDR2 YYEEEE. The CDR3 contains 11 residues. Trimming shortened V by 4 bases and J by 7 bases, and 8 bases separated the two germline ends. The CDR3 nucleotides read TGTGCCAGCAGCCTGCGGGGGACCCAGTACTTC. This codes for CASSLRGTQYF.

The rearrangement uses TRBV20-1 and TRBJ2-3; D is ambiguous. Germline V gene lookup returns CDR1 DFQATT and CDR2 SNEGSKA (reference sequence). The CDR3 extends over 11 amino acids. The V end was cut by 8 bases, the J end by 0 bases, with 6 bases between. The CDR3 is CSLYSTDTQYF. CDR3 DNA sequence: TGCAGTCTTTACAGCACAGATACGCAGTATTTT.

V usage is TRBV5-1 and J usage is TRBJ2-3; possible D gene TRBD1, 6 bases. V shed 0 bases and J shed 2 bases, with 10 bases lying between them. This CDR3 is built from 15 residues. Germline V gene data show CDR1 as SGHRS and CDR2 as YFSETQ. CDR3 loop: CASSLEDSYTDTQYF. The CDR3 bases are TGCGCCAGCAGCTTGGAGGACAGCTACACAGATACGCAGTATTTT.

This clone was seen just once. The sample contains more than one DNA sequence encoding this CDR3. V usage is TRBV28 and J usage is TRBJ2-7, with D possibly matching TRBD2 (6 bases). Germline CDR1 reads MDHEN; CDR2 reads SYDVKM. The CDR3 is 12 amino acids. V was clipped by 2 bases and J by 6 bases, with 8 bases between them. Here the CDR3 DNA reads TGTGCCAGCAGTTTAGGAGGGGTCGAGCAGTACTTC. Protein: CASSLGGVEQYF.

For this clone: The sample carries other DNA sequences with the same CDR3. The chain carries TRBV7-2 and TRBJ1-5; D unresolved. CDR1 SGHTA and CDR2 FQGNSA come from the germline V gene. Deletions cut 5 bases from V and 0 bases from J, with 2 bases between. There are 12 residues in the CDR3. Here the CDR3 DNA reads TGTGCCAGCAGCCATAGCAATCAGCCCCAGCATTTT. This gives the protein CASSHSNQPQHF.

In nucleotides, the CDR3 is TGCGCCAGCAGCCCCAGACTTTCAGGGGATATGTCCTACGAGCAGTACTTC. Translating gives CASSPRLSGDMSYEQYF. This chain joins TRBV5-1 and TRBJ2-7, with a weak D call TRBD1 (6 bases). The CDR3 is 17 residues long. Germline values: CDR1 SGHRS, CDR2 YFSETQ. With 4 bases removed from V and 1 base from J, the gap between germline ends came to 21 bases.

The chain joins TRBV21-1 to TRBJ2-3; the table calls TRBD1, which could not be checked here. TRBV21-1 is noted as a pseudogene. The CDR3 is made up of 15 amino acids. The CDR3 region is CASSNRRGNTDTQYF. CDR3 in DNA: TGTGCCAGCAGCAATCGAAGGGGTAACACAGATACGCAGTATTTT.

The V call is TRBV6-4, the J call TRBJ2-2, with a possible D match to TRBD2 (7 bases). Germline values: CDR1 MRHNA, CDR2 SNTAGT. There are 16 residues in the CDR3. V was cut by 0 bases and J by 4 bases, with 12 bases left in between. The CDR3 nucleotides read TGTGCCAGCAGTGACTCGGGGGGGCGAGGCACCGGGGAGCTGTTTTTT. Protein: CASSDSGGRGTGELFF.

V usage is TRBV20-1 and J usage is TRBJ2-7; D perhaps matches TRBD1 (6 bases). V lost 4 bases to trimming and J lost 3 bases, with 7 bases between them. Germline V lookup: CDR1 DFQATT, CDR2 SNEGSKA (reference sequence). The CDR3 extends over 11 amino acids. CDR3 in DNA: TGCAGTGCTAAGGGGGACTACGAGCAGTACTTC. This codes for CSAKGDYEQYF.

The chain carries TRBV4-1 and TRBJ1-2; D gene unclear. The germline V gene encodes CDR1 MGHRA and CDR2 YSYEKL. The CDR3 spans 15 residues. V lost 3 bases and J lost 4, with 15 bases in between. The CDR3 region is CASSQDRRDFYGYTF. In nucleotides, the CDR3 is TGCGCCAGCAGCCAGGACCGCCGTGACTTCTATGGCTACACCTTC.

V is TRBV6-5 and J is TRBJ1-4; D gene ambiguous. Germline values: CDR1 MNHEY, CDR2 SVGAGI. The CDR3 sequence is 14 residues long. V shed 5 bases and J shed 4 bases, with 11 bases lying between them. The CDR3 coding sequence is TGTGCCAGCAGTCTCGCCTACGTTAATGAAAAACTGTTTTTT. Its protein product is CASSLAYVNEKLFF.

This rearrangement joins TRBV5-1 to TRBJ1-6; D unclear. Deletions cut 0 bases from V and 10 bases from J, with 11 bases between. This CDR3 is 14 amino acids long. Per the germline V gene, CDR1 is SGHRS and CDR2 is YFSETQ. The CDR3 sequence: CASSLGGEGSPLHF. The CDR3 DNA reads as TGCGCCAGCAGCTTGGGTGGGGAAGGATCACCCCTCCACTTT.